These T cell receptor beta chains were read from a single sample in a study of spatial heterogeneity in lung cancer. TCRdb reprocessed the 5' RACE reads via MiXCR and lists one record per CDR3 protein. This table has roughly 24,000 distinct CDR3 sequences, around 10% appearing once. The sample was PBMCs, taken at follow-up. These receptors were collected from a male donor with early-stage non-small cell lung cancer. Both conserved end residues are part of each CDR3. D genes are given only for firm matches. Not all rows give a size; the values are once, few, many and, for expanded clones, a class.

clone_size: NA
v_call: TRBV7-7
d_call: NA
j_call: TRBJ2-5
cdr3_nt: TGTGCCAGCAGCTCACTAACCCAAGAGACCCAGTACTTC
cdr3_aa: CASSSLTQETQYF

clone_size: NA
v_call: TRBV7-9
d_call: NA
j_call: TRBJ2-1
cdr3_nt: TGTGCCAGCAGGCGGGAAGGAACCCGAAAGTTCTTC
cdr3_aa: CASRREGTRKFF

clone_size: many
v_call: TRBV4-3
d_call: TRBD1
j_call: TRBJ2-7
cdr3_nt: TGCGCCAGCAGCCAATTCTCCGGGACAGGGGCGAACGAGCAGTACTTC
cdr3_aa: CASSQFSGTGANEQYF

clone_size: many
v_call: TRBV7-9
d_call: TRBD2
j_call: TRBJ2-5
cdr3_nt: TGTGCCAGCAGCTTATTTCTAGCGGAACAAGAGACCCAGTACTTC
cdr3_aa: CASSLFLAEQETQYF

clone_size: few
v_call: TRBV3-1
d_call: NA
j_call: TRBJ1-4
cdr3_nt: TGTGCCAGCAGCCAAGACCCACGAAGGCGGACTTATAATGAAAAACTGTTTTTT
cdr3_aa: CASSQDPRRRTYNEKLFF

clone_size: NA
v_call: TRBV4-3
d_call: NA
j_call: TRBJ1-5
cdr3_nt: TGCGCCAGCAGCCTCACGGAGGGAAGGAATCAGCCCCAGCATTTT
cdr3_aa: CASSLTEGRNQPQHF

clone_size: many
v_call: TRBV20-1
d_call: NA
j_call: TRBJ2-2
cdr3_nt: TGCAGTGCCCACCAAACAGGCACCGGGGAGCTGTTTTTT
cdr3_aa: CSAHQTGTGELFF

clone_size: many
v_call: TRBV3-1
d_call: TRBD2
j_call: TRBJ2-7
cdr3_nt: TGTGCCAGCAGCCAAGATCCCCGCGGGGGGGGAATCTACGAGCAGTACTTC
cdr3_aa: CASSQDPRGGGIYEQYF

clone_size: NA
v_call: TRBV20-1
d_call: TRBD2
j_call: TRBJ2-3
cdr3_nt: TGCAGTGCCACTCCCTTGGATAGCGGGGGTTTCACAGATACGCAGTATTTT
cdr3_aa: CSATPLDSGGFTDTQYF

clone_size: many
v_call: TRBV7-9
d_call: NA
j_call: TRBJ2-6
cdr3_nt: TGTGCCAGCAGCGGGGACGTCCTGACTTTC
cdr3_aa: CASSGDVLTF

clone_size: NA
v_call: TRBV10-3
d_call: TRBD2
j_call: TRBJ2-1
cdr3_nt: TGTGCCATCGGGAGACGGGGGGAGTCCTACAATGAGCAGTTCTTC
cdr3_aa: CAIGRRGESYNEQFF

clone_size: NA
v_call: TRBV12-3/TRBV12-4
d_call: NA
j_call: TRBJ1-1
cdr3_nt: TGTGCCAGCAGTTACGACGGGACTGAAGCTTTCTTT
cdr3_aa: CASSYDGTEAFF

clone_size: NA
v_call: TRBV7-2
d_call: NA
j_call: TRBJ1-5
cdr3_nt: TGTGCCAGCAGTGGAGCGTGGGGGGATCAGCCCCAGCATTTT
cdr3_aa: CASSGAWGDQPQHF

clone_size: many
v_call: TRBV20-1
d_call: NA
j_call: TRBJ2-4
cdr3_nt: TGCAGTGCTGCCCACCCCACAGGGAATAAGTACTTC
cdr3_aa: CSAAHPTGNKYF

clone_size: few
v_call: TRBV7-2
d_call: TRBD2
j_call: TRBJ2-6
cdr3_nt: TGTGCCAGCAGCTTACCCCGGGGGGAGTCTGGGGCCAACGTCCTGACTTTC
cdr3_aa: CASSLPRGESGANVLTF

clone_size: many
v_call: TRBV4-3
d_call: NA
j_call: TRBJ1-5
cdr3_nt: TGCGCCAGCAGCCAAGGTCTTAATAATCAGTGGCCCCAGCATTTT
cdr3_aa: CASSQGLNNQWPQHF

clone_size: many
v_call: TRBV2
d_call: NA
j_call: TRBJ1-6
cdr3_nt: TGTGCCAGCGTCCAAGCTAGGGAATATAATTCACCCCTCCACTTT
cdr3_aa: CASVQAREYNSPLHF

clone_size: many
v_call: TRBV5-4
d_call: TRBD2
j_call: TRBJ2-3
cdr3_nt: TGTGCCAGCAGCAATAGACTAGCGGGGGGCGGAGATACGCAGTATTTT
cdr3_aa: CASSNRLAGGGDTQYF

clone_size: many
v_call: TRBV20-1
d_call: TRBD1
j_call: TRBJ1-2
cdr3_nt: TGCAGTGCTCCGGGACAGGGCGACTATGGCTACACCTTC
cdr3_aa: CSAPGQGDYGYTF

clone_size: many
v_call: TRBV7-2
d_call: NA
j_call: TRBJ1-1
cdr3_nt: TGTGCCAGCAGCGCATACACTGAAGCTTTCTTT
cdr3_aa: CASSAYTEAFF

clone_size: many
v_call: TRBV28
d_call: TRBD1
j_call: TRBJ2-7
cdr3_nt: TGTGCCAGCAGGACAGGGAACCACGAGCAGTACTTC
cdr3_aa: CASRTGNHEQYF

clone_size: NA
v_call: TRBV7-6
d_call: NA
j_call: TRBJ1-2
cdr3_nt: TGTGCCAGCAGACAACAAAAAATCTATGGCTACACCTTC
cdr3_aa: CASRQQKIYGYTF

clone_size: many
v_call: TRBV6-2/TRBV6-3
d_call: NA
j_call: TRBJ1-5
cdr3_nt: TGTGCCAGACCAGAATGGGATAAGCCCCAGCATTTT
cdr3_aa: CARPEWDKPQHF

clone_size: many
v_call: TRBV20-1
d_call: TRBD2
j_call: TRBJ2-3
cdr3_nt: TGCAGTGTTAGCGGGGGGGCTAGCACAGATACGCAGTATTTT
cdr3_aa: CSVSGGASTDTQYF

clone_size: NA
v_call: TRBV12-3/TRBV12-4
d_call: NA
j_call: TRBJ2-2
cdr3_nt: TGTGCCAGCAGTTTTGCAGGGGTCGGGGAGCTGTTTTTT
cdr3_aa: CASSFAGVGELFF

clone_size: many
v_call: TRBV20-1
d_call: NA
j_call: TRBJ1-1
cdr3_nt: TGCAGTGCTAGCCGATCGTCAGGGACCGGTGAAGCTTTCTTT
cdr3_aa: CSASRSSGTGEAFF

clone_size: NA
v_call: TRBV5-4
d_call: NA
j_call: TRBJ2-6
cdr3_nt: TGTGCCAGCAGCATCGGACCCCTCTCTGGGGCCAACGTCCTGACTTTC
cdr3_aa: CASSIGPLSGANVLTF

clone_size: many
v_call: TRBV5-1
d_call: TRBD2
j_call: TRBJ2-3
cdr3_nt: TGCGCCAGCAGCTTGGCCCCGGGGGGAGATACGCAGTATTTT
cdr3_aa: CASSLAPGGDTQYF

clone_size: few
v_call: TRBV20-1
d_call: NA
j_call: TRBJ2-1
cdr3_nt: TGCAGTGCGGTAGACAGCTACAATGAGCAGTTCTTC
cdr3_aa: CSAVDSYNEQFF

clone_size: many
v_call: TRBV5-8
d_call: TRBD1
j_call: TRBJ2-5
cdr3_nt: TGTGCCAGCAGCCAAGATGTTCGGAAAGGGGGCCTCCAAGAGACCCAGTACTTC
cdr3_aa: CASSQDVRKGGLQETQYF

clone_size: many
v_call: TRBV7-8
d_call: NA
j_call: TRBJ1-5
cdr3_nt: TGTGCCAGCGCTAGGGATAGCAATCAGCCCCAGCATTTT
cdr3_aa: CASARDSNQPQHF

clone_size: NA
v_call: TRBV20-1
d_call: NA
j_call: TRBJ1-1
cdr3_nt: TGCAGTGCCGGCGTGGGCACTGAAGCTTTCTTT
cdr3_aa: CSAGVGTEAFF

clone_size: few
v_call: TRBV7-9
d_call: TRBD1
j_call: TRBJ2-5
cdr3_nt: TGTGCCAGCAGCGTACAGGGGAAACAAGAGACCCAGTACTTC
cdr3_aa: CASSVQGKQETQYF

clone_size: many
v_call: TRBV4-2
d_call: NA
j_call: TRBJ1-2
cdr3_nt: TGTGCCAGCAGCCAAGGTGGGCAGGTCGACTATGGCTACACCTTC
cdr3_aa: CASSQGGQVDYGYTF

clone_size: few
v_call: TRBV7-2
d_call: TRBD2
j_call: TRBJ2-5
cdr3_nt: TGTGCCAGCAGCTTAGTTGTCCAGCGGGGGGGCAGCGGACAAGAGACCCAGTACTTC
cdr3_aa: CASSLVVQRGGSGQETQYF

clone_size: few
v_call: TRBV29-1
d_call: NA
j_call: TRBJ2-3
cdr3_nt: TGCAGCGTTGGCGGAGATACGCAGTATTTT
cdr3_aa: CSVGGDTQYF

clone_size: many
v_call: TRBV10-1
d_call: NA
j_call: TRBJ2-3
cdr3_nt: TGCGCCAGCAGTGAGATTGACCGATTCCAGTATTTT
cdr3_aa: CASSEIDRFQYF

clone_size: few
v_call: TRBV7-2
d_call: NA
j_call: TRBJ1-5
cdr3_nt: TGTGCCAGCAGCTTCACCGGACTGAACAATCAGCCCCAGCATTTT
cdr3_aa: CASSFTGLNNQPQHF

clone_size: few
v_call: TRBV4-3
d_call: NA
j_call: TRBJ1-1
cdr3_nt: TGCGCCAGCACTGACGAATTGAACACTGAAGCTTTCTTT
cdr3_aa: CASTDELNTEAFF

clone_size: few
v_call: TRBV9
d_call: NA
j_call: TRBJ2-1
cdr3_nt: TGTGCCAGCAGCGTCGGGACGGGCCCGGGCAATGAGCAGTTCTTC
cdr3_aa: CASSVGTGPGNEQFF